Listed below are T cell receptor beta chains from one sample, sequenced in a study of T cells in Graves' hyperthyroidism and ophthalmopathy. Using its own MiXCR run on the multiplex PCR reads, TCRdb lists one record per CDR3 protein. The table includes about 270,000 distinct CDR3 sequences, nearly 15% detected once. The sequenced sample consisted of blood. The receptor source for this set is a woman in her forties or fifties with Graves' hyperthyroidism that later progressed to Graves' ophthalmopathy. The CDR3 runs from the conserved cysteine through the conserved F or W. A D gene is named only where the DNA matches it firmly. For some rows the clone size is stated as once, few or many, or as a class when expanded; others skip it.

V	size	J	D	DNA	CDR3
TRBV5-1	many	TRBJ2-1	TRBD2	TGCGCCAGCAGCAGAACTCCGGGACTAGAAACTACAAAGGAGCAGTTCTTC	CASSRTPGLETTKEQFF
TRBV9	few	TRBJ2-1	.	TGTGCCAGCAGCGGGGGGTTTACCTACAATGAGCAGTTCTTC	CASSGGFTYNEQFF
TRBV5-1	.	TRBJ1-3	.	TGCGCCAGCAGCTCGGATCAGGATTATGGAAACACCATATATTTT	CASSSDQDYGNTIYF
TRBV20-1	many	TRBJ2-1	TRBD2	TGCAGTGCCACGGGACTAGCGAATTACAATGAGCAGTTCTTC	CSATGLANYNEQFF
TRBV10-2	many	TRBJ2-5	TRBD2	TGCGCCACCAAACCGGGGGGGCAAGAGACCCAGTACTTC	CATKPGGQETQYF
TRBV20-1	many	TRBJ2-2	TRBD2	TGCAGTGCTAGGGATCCTTTGCGGGAGGAGGGGGACACCGGGGAGCTGTTTTTT	CSARDPLREEGDTGELFF
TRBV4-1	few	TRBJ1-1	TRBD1	TGCGCCAGCAGCCCCAGGGACAGGTGGGGGAACACTGAAGCTTTCTTT	CASSPRDRWGNTEAFF
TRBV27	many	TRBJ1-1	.	TGTGCCAGCAGGAAAAGGGTGAACACTGAAGCTTTCTTT	CASRKRVNTEAFF
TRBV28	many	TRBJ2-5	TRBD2	TGTGCCAGCAAGGTCAGCGGGAGTGAGACCCAGTACTTC	CASKVSGSETQYF
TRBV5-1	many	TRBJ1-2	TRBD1	TGCGCCAGCAGCCAGTCCCGGGACAGGGGTCGGGGCGGCTACACCTTC	CASSQSRDRGRGGYTF
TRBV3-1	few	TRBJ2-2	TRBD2	TGTGCCAGCAGCCAACGCAGACTAGCGGGAGGGCTCACCGGGGAGCTGTTTTTT	CASSQRRLAGGLTGELFF
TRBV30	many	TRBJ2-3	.	TGTGCCTGGAGTTTCGGAGGGGACTTAAGCACAGATACGCAGTATTTT	CAWSFGGDLSTDTQYF
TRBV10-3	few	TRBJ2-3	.	TGTGCCATCAGTCAAGCAGGGGGGGGTTCCACAGATACGCAGTATTTT	CAISQAGGGSTDTQYF
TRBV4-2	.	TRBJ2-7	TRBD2	TGTGCCAGCAGCCAAGCGCTAGCGGGAGTGATGTACGAGCAGTACTTC	CASSQALAGVMYEQYF
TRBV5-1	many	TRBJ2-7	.	TGCGCCAGCAGCTTGGAAGACAGGCGATACGAGCAGTACTTC	CASSLEDRRYEQYF